This TCR beta chain comes out of a study of lymphopenia after photon versus proton radiotherapy. V lost 1 base to trimming and J lost 0 bases, with 9 bases between them. The length of the CDR3 is 15 residues. Germline CDR1 and CDR2: MNHNS and SASEGT. Points from the study as a whole: Survival link was tested only in deceased patients; proton benefit remains a possibility. Relative stability marked proton patients; photon patients lost diversity and naive cells. After the lymphocyte nadir, photon-treated repertoires showed oligoclonal expansion, especially of CD8+ Temra cells.

Notes on this clone: Its antigen is currently unknown.

Clones were sequenced by immunoSEQ multiplex PCR, and TCRdb holds only the in-frame ones, with some missing. There are 89,000 or so clones in the sample; about 83% occur only once, and over 1.1% lies in the top ten. The material sequenced was peripheral blood, taken from a patient treated with proton-based radiotherapy. The receptor was derived from a man between 60 and 70 years old with pancreatic cancer. The rearrangement uses TRBV6-1 and TRBJ1-1, with D unresolved. CDR3: CASSEGPIMNTEAFF. The CDR3 DNA sequence: TGTGCCAGCAGTGAAGGACCAATTATGAACACTGAAGCTTTCTTT.